The 8 T cell receptor beta chains reported below all come from one sample, sequenced in a study of PD-1 blockade in classical Hodgkin lymphoma. This table comes from immunoSEQ multiplex PCR, and its TCRdb copy is limited to in-frame clones, with some not included. The sample has tens of thousands of clones, approximately 74% seen once; the top ten hold about a sixth. Each patient relapsed following autologous stem cell transplantation, and prior brentuximab vedotin exposure differed. Sequencing used peripheral blood mononuclear cells (PBMCs), obtained at baseline. The receptors here all came from a human donor with classical Hodgkin lymphoma.

The rearrangement joins TRBV14 to TRBJ1-6; D gene ambiguous. With 5 bases removed from V and 9 bases from J, the gap between germline ends came to 8 bases. The CDR3 loop spans 12 amino acids. Per the germline V gene, CDR1 is SGHDN and CDR2 is FVKESK. CDR3 protein: CASSEGISPLHF. The CDR3 coding sequence is TGTGCCAGCAGCGAAGGGATTTCACCCCTCCACTTT.

The chain carries TRBV7-2 and TRBJ1-6, with TRBD1 matching over 9 bases. The CDR3 extends over 15 amino acids. CDR1 SGHTA and CDR2 FQGNSA come from the germline V gene. Trimming at V came to 1 base and at J to 7 bases, leaving 2 bases not matched to a gene. CDR3 DNA sequence: TGTGCCAGCAGCTTAGGAGGGACAGGGAATTCACCCCTCCACTTT. Its translation is CASSLGGTGNSPLHF.

This chain uses TRBV28 with TRBJ2-5; 9 nucleotides agree with TRBD1. The J segment lost 1 base and the V segment lost 5 bases, leaving 5 bases of the junction unmatched. Per germline, CDR1 MDHEN and CDR2 SYDVKM. This CDR3 has 15 amino acids. CDR3 DNA: TGTGCCAGCAGTCCCGGGACAGGGCTCCAAGAGACCCAGTACTTC. Residues: CASSPGTGLQETQYF.

This clone was detected only a few times. The rearrangement uses TRBV27 and TRBJ1-1, with D possibly matching TRBD1 (6 bases). Looked up from germline, CDR1 is MNHEY and CDR2 is SMNVEV (reference sequence). This CDR3 comprises 15 residues. The V gene lost 7 bases and the J gene lost 6 bases, with 21 bases spanning the gap. Here the CDR3 DNA reads TGTGCCAGCAATCGAGCAGGGGTTGGTGTCTCTGAAGCTTTCTTT. It is translated as CASNRAGVGVSEAFF.

J is TRBJ1-2 and V is TRBV2, with D maybe TRBD1 (5 bases). There are 9 residues in the CDR3. The V and J ends lost 8 bases and 8 bases respectively, with 6 bases between them. The germline CDR1 and CDR2 sequences are SNHLY and FYNNEI. CDR3 loop: CASGAGYTF. CDR3 bases: TGTGCCAGCGGGGCAGGCTACACCTTC.

V and J are TRBV7-2 and TRBJ2-7, with 7 bases fitting TRBD1. This CDR3 spans 14 amino acids. The germline V gene has CDR1 SGHTA and CDR2 FQGNSA. Losses at the gene ends were 5 bases for V and 2 bases for J; bases not matched to a gene: 6. For the CDR3, the DNA is TGTGCCAGCAGCCGGAGACAGGGAACCTACGAGCAGTACTTC. Translated: CASSRRQGTYEQYF. The full variable domain, rest sourced from reference TRBV7-2 and TRBJ2-7, is GAGVSQSPSNKVTEKGKDVELRCDPISGHTALYWYRQSLGQGLEFLIYFQGNSAPDKSGLPSDRFSAERTGGSVSTLTIQRTQQEDSAVYLCASSRRQGTYEQYFGPGTRLTVT.

This clone was observed a handful of times. The chain has TRBV5-1 and TRBJ2-1; 11 nucleotides agree with TRBD2. The germline CDR1 and CDR2 sequences are SGHRS and YFSETQ. The junction had 9 bases not matched to a gene; V was cut back by 2 bases and J by 5 bases. The length of the CDR3 is 17 residues. CDR3 loop: CASSFGLSGRADNEQFF. The CDR3 DNA follows: TGCGCCAGCAGCTTCGGTCTTAGCGGGAGGGCAGACAATGAGCAGTTCTTC.

This sequence joins TRBV5-4 and TRBJ2-1, with 10 bases identical to TRBD2. The CDR3 sequence is 15 residues long. Germline CDR1 reads SGHNT; CDR2 reads YYREEE (reference sequence). V was pared by 5 bases and J by 9 bases, with 11 bases of the junction left unmatched. For the CDR3, the DNA is TGTGCCAGCAGACTCAGCGGGGGGGAAGTTCGTGAGCAGTTCTTC. This sequence encodes CASRLSGGEVREQFF.